This T cell receptor (beta chain) was recorded in a study of blood T cell repertoires in COVID-19. For the study at large: Some COVID-19 samples were acute and others convalescent; all came from the United States, Italy and Spain. PBMCs, B-cell-depleted T cells, or T cells provided the cDNA or gDNA that made up the material.

In the authors' workflow: Reference gene primer amplification gave estimated nucleated cell counts. Clones were read by immunoSEQ multiplex PCR, and TCRdb kept only the in-frame ones, dropping some. V and J calls and clone size are those listed in that table; D and trimming were worked out from the DNA. The sample holds around 110,000 clones, less than 85% seen once. The CDR3 totals 15 residues. Germline V CDR1 and CDR2: MNHEY, SMNVEV (reference sequence). V was clipped by 5 bases and J by 5 bases; unmatched bases: 5. The receptor's source is a woman aged 60-75 years with acute or convalescent COVID-19. The V gene is TRBV27, the J gene TRBJ1-5, with TRBD1 identical over 11 bases. The specimen sequenced was peripheral blood. The CDR3 loop reads CASSPGTGGDQPQHF. In DNA, the CDR3 is TGTGCCAGCAGTCCCGGGACAGGGGGGGATCAGCCCCAGCATTTT.